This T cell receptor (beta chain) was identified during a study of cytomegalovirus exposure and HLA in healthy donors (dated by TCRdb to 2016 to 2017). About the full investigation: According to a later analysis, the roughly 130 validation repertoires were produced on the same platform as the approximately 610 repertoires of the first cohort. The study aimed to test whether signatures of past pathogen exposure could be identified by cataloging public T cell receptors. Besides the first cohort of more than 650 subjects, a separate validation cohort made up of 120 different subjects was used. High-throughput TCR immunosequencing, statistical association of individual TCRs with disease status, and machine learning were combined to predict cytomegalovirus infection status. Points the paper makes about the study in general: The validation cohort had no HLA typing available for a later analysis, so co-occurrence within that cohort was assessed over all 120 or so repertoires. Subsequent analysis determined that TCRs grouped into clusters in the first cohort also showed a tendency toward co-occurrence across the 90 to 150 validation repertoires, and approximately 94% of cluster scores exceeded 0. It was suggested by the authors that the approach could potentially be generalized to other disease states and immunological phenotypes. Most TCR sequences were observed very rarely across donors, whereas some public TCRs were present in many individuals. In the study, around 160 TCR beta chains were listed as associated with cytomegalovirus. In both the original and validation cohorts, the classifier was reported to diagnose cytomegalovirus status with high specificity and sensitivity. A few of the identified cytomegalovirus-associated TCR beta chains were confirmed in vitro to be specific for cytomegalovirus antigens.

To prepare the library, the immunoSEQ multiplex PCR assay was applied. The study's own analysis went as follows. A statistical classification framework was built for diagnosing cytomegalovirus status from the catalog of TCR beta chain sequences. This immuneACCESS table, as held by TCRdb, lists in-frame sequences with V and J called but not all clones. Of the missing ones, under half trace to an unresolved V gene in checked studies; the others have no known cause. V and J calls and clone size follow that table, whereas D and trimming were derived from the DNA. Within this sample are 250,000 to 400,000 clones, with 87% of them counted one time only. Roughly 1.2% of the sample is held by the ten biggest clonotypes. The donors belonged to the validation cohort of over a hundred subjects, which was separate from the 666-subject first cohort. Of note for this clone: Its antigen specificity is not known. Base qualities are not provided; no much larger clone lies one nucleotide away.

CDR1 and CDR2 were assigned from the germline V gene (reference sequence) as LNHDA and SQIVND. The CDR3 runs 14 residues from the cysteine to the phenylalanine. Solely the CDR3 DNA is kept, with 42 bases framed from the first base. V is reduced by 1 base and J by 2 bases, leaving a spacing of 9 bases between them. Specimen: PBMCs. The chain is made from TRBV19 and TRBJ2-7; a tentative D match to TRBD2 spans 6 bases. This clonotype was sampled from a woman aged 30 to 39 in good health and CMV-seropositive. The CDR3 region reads CASSIGLVTYEQYF. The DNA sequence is TGTGCCAGTAGTATAGGACTAGTAACCTACGAGCAGTACTTC.